These 18 T cell receptor beta chains originate from one sample sequenced in a study of cytomegalovirus exposure and HLA in healthy donors. Sequenced by immunoSEQ multiplex PCR; TCRdb stores in-frame clones only, minus some. The sample includes about 340,000 clones, about nine tenths seen only once; the top ten take about 0.91%. What was sequenced was PBMCs. Receptor source: a woman aged 18-29 years in good health and CMV-seronegative.

This chain links TRBV27 with TRBJ1-5; a weak D match, TRBD1 (6 bases). The CDR3 has 14 amino acids. The V gene lost 5 bases and the J gene lost 5 bases, with 13 bases spanning the gap. CDR1 and CDR2 from the germline V gene are MNHEY and SMNVEV (reference sequence). The CDR3 is CASSANQGYQPQHF. The CDR3 bases are TGTGCCAGCAGTGCAAACCAGGGGTATCAGCCCCAGCATTTT.

This chain links TRBV7-9 with TRBJ1-1, with D perhaps matching TRBD1 (6 bases). Trimming took 2 bases from V and 4 from J, leaving 11 bases between them. Germline V gene lookup returns CDR1 SEHNR and CDR2 FQNEAQ (reference sequence). The CDR3 runs 14 residues. The CDR3 sequence is CASSLSQGFTEAFF. The CDR3 coding sequence is TGTGCCAGCAGCTTATCACAGGGATTCACTGAAGCTTTCTTT.

The chain couples TRBV28 to TRBJ2-1, with D maybe TRBD2 (6 bases). The ends were cut back, 6 bases at V and 3 bases at J, with 21 bases in the middle. The V gene's germline CDR1 is MDHEN and CDR2 SYDVKM. This CDR3 comprises 17 residues. The CDR3 protein is CASSPAFRTGVYNEQFF. As DNA, the CDR3 is TGTGCCAGCAGCCCCGCATTTAGGACGGGGGTCTACAATGAGCAGTTCTTC.

The chain joins TRBV2 to TRBJ2-1; TRBD2 matches 11 bases. CDR1 and CDR2 (germline): SNHLY, FYNNEI. The CDR3 is 15 residues long. With V trimmed by 2 bases and J by 6 bases, 3 bases remained unmatched. CDR3 amino acids: CASSETSGSPNEQFF. The CDR3 DNA is TGTGCCAGCAGTGAAACTAGCGGGAGCCCCAATGAGCAGTTCTTC. Looking up the rest from reference TRBV2 and TRBJ2-1 gives the full variable domain: EPEVTQTPSHQVTQMGQEVILRCVPISNHLYFYWYRQILGQKVEFLVSFYNNEISEKSEIFDDQFSVERPDGSNFTLKIRSTKLEDSAMYFCASSETSGSPNEQFFGPGTRLTVL.

The V call is TRBV7-2, the J call TRBJ1-5; 7 bases map to TRBD1. The CDR3 runs to 13 residues. The germline V gene encodes CDR1 SGHTA and CDR2 FQGNSA. After removal of 5 bases from V and 3 bases from J, the junction contained 1 base not matched to a gene. CDR3 sequence (DNA): TGTGCCAGCAGCGACAGGGCCAATCAGCCCCAGCATTTT. As protein: CASSDRANQPQHF.

The chain is built from TRBV5-6 and TRBJ2-1; no reliable D call. The CDR3 has 13 residues. The V end was cut by 0 bases, the J end by 8 bases, with 9 bases between. Germline CDR1 is SGHDT and CDR2 is YYEEEE. The CDR3 sequence: CASSLALGHEQFF. CDR3 nucleotide sequence: TGTGCCAGCAGCTTGGCCCTTGGGCATGAGCAGTTCTTC. Looking up the rest from reference TRBV5-6 and TRBJ2-1 gives the full variable domain: DAGVTQSPTHLIKTRGQQVTLRCSPKSGHDTVSWYQQALGQGPQFIFQYYEEEERQRGNFPDRFSGHQFPNYSSELNVNALLLGDSALYLCASSLALGHEQFFGPGTRLTVL.

The chain is built from TRBV6-5 and TRBJ2-7; 12 bases agree with TRBD1. Per germline, CDR1 MNHEY and CDR2 SVGAGI. The V and J ends lost 0 bases and 6 bases, in that order; junction bases with no gene match: 6. This CDR3 region has 16 residues. CDR3 amino acids: CASSYSWDRGPGEQYF. The CDR3 DNA follows: TGTGCCAGCAGTTACTCGTGGGACAGGGGGCCCGGCGAGCAGTACTTC.

The rearrangement uses TRBV7-2 and TRBJ2-3, with a weak D call TRBD1 (5 bases). The V and J ends lost 7 bases and 0 bases respectively, with 11 bases between them. This CDR3 has 14 amino acids. Germline values: CDR1 SGHTA, CDR2 FQGNSA. CDR3 loop: CASTPPGSTDTQYF. The CDR3 DNA sequence: TGTGCCAGCACCCCCCCAGGGAGCACAGATACGCAGTATTTT.

The genes are TRBV6-6 and TRBJ2-5, with D perhaps TRBD1 (6 bases). Trimming removed 5 bases from V and 4 bases from J, with 17 bases in between. Germline CDR1 is MNHNY and CDR2 is SVGAGI (reference sequence). The CDR3 sequence is 15 residues long. This chain's CDR3 is CASSRRQVVGETQYF. The CDR3 nucleotides read TGTGCCAGCAGTCGACGACAGGTGGTAGGAGAGACCCAGTACTTC.

The chain links TRBV27 to TRBJ1-1, with no clear D. V shed 2 bases and J shed 4 bases, with 8 bases lying between them. The CDR3 contains 13 residues. The germline V gene encodes CDR1 MNHEY and CDR2 SMNVEV (reference sequence). CDR3 bases: TGTGCCAGCAGTTTACAGGATACCACTGAAGCTTTCTTT. This codes for CASSLQDTTEAFF.

This chain connects TRBV30 to TRBJ2-5; no firm D call. The germline CDR1 and CDR2 sequences are GTSNPN and SVGIG (reference sequence). The CDR3 is 13 residues long. The V end was cut by 2 bases, the J end by 5 bases, with 12 bases between. The CDR3 is CAWSLASGETQYF. The DNA for the CDR3 is TGTGCCTGGAGTCTGGCTAGTGGGGAGACCCAGTACTTC.

The chain employs TRBV6-1 and TRBJ2-7, with TRBD1 matching over 8 bases. The germline CDR1 and CDR2 sequences are MNHNS and SASEGT. After removal of 6 bases from V and 0 bases from J, the junction contained 7 bases not matched to a gene. The CDR3 totals 15 residues. DNA for the CDR3: TGTGCCAGCAGATCCGGACAGGGTAACTCCTACGAGCAGTACTTC. Translating it yields CASRSGQGNSYEQYF.

The chain recombines TRBV27 with TRBJ1-1, with D possibly TRBD1 on 5 matching bases. Trimming shortened V by 8 bases and J by 3 bases, and 13 bases separated the two germline ends. The CDR3 sequence is 13 residues long. From germline, CDR1 is MNHEY and CDR2 SMNVEV (reference sequence). The CDR3 reads CASSPGQYTEAFF. The CDR3 DNA reads as TGTGCCAGCTCCCCAGGGCAGTACACTGAAGCTTTCTTT.

The rearrangement uses TRBV10-3 and TRBJ1-2, with TRBD1 matching 9 bases. The CDR3 is 15 amino acids. CDR1 is ENHRY, CDR2 SYGVKD, per germline. J gave up 4 bases and V 3 bases, and 6 bases lay outside the gene matches. The CDR3, as DNA: TGTGCCATCAGTGACCCGGGACAGGGTTTCTATGGCTACACCTTC. This translates into CAISDPGQGFYGYTF.

The chain has TRBV15 and TRBJ2-2; possible D gene TRBD1, 5 bases. Germline CDR1 is LNHNV and CDR2 is YYDKDF (reference sequence). The V gene lost 3 bases and the J gene lost 6 bases, with 8 bases spanning the gap. The CDR3 spans 13 residues. The CDR3 here is CATSRAGPGELFF. The CDR3 nucleotides are TGTGCCACCAGCAGGGCAGGGCCCGGGGAGCTGTTTTTT. Combining the CDR3 with reference TRBV15 and TRBJ2-2 gives the whole variable domain DAMVIQNPRYQVTQFGKPVTLSCSQTLNHNVMYWYQQKSSQAPKLLFHYYDKDFNNEADTPDNFQSRRPNTSFCFLDIRSPGLGDTAMYLCATSRAGPGELFFGEGSRLTVL.

This clone was found once. The V call is TRBV10-3, the J call TRBJ1-3; no reliable D call. Trimming took off 8 bases at V and 0 bases at J, with 11 bases between the two ends. The CDR3 has 14 amino acids. Germline V gene lookup returns CDR1 ENHRY and CDR2 SYGVKD. The CDR3 sequence: CAIGGRSSGNTIYF. DNA of the CDR3: TGTGCCATCGGAGGCAGGAGCTCTGGAAACACCATATATTTT.

This clone has a handful of counts. The chain carries TRBV19 and TRBJ2-7; D may be TRBD2 (5 bases). CDR3 length: 12 amino acids. V lost 9 bases, J lost 6 bases, and 15 bases lay in between. The germline V gene encodes CDR1 LNHDA and CDR2 SQIVND (reference sequence). CDR3 sequence reads: CASRFLGGEQYF. DNA for the CDR3: TGTGCCAGCAGGTTCTTAGGAGGCGAGCAGTACTTC.

As for this clone: This could be a read error, since a much larger clone is one nucleotide away. The CDR3 region has the DNA TGTGCCAGCAGCCCGGGACAGTCCTACGAGCAGTACTTC. The encoded protein is CASSPGQSYEQYF. V and J are TRBV6-1 and TRBJ2-7; 7 nucleotides align to TRBD1. V dropped 6 bases and J dropped 1; count of bases not matched to a gene: 3. The CDR3 totals 13 residues. The germline CDR1 and CDR2 sequences are MNHNS and SASEGT.